Sequencing of this TCR beta chain was carried out in a study of blood T cell repertoires in COVID-19. V lost 3 bases to trimming and J lost 3 bases, with 6 bases between them. The CDR3 runs 14 residues. Per the germline V gene, CDR1 is MNHEY and CDR2 is SMNVEV (reference sequence). Under the authors' procedure: Reference gene primer amplification yielded estimated nucleated cell counts. Some clones are missing from TCRdb's copy, which holds only in-frame ones; the method was immunoSEQ multiplex PCR. The DNA was the basis for D and trimming; V, J and clone size are from that table. This sample has tens of thousands of clones; around 90% occur once, and the top ten carry roughly 1.5%. This clone was found a few times.

The rearrangement links TRBV27 to TRBJ2-6; D gene ambiguous. This TCR was recovered from a man aged 50 to 59 with acute or convalescent COVID-19. The specimen sequenced was peripheral blood. The CDR3 nucleotides are TGTGCCAGCAGTTTCAGTGGTGGGGCCAACGTCCTGACTTTC. Translated: CASSFSGGANVLTF.